This entry lists 8 T cell receptor beta chains sequenced from one sample in a study of cytomegalovirus exposure and HLA in healthy donors. With 60 Vbeta and 13 Jbeta primers, the PCR was carried out. This table comes from immunoSEQ multiplex PCR, and its TCRdb copy is limited to in-frame clones, with some not included. The sample yields 99,000 or so clones, about 16% seen once. Sequencing was carried out using PBMCs. The receptors originated from a female donor in good health and CMV-seronegative.

This clone was counted only a few times. The chain couples TRBV19 to TRBJ1-5, with D hard to call. Germline-derived CDR1 and CDR2 are LNHDA and SQIVND (reference sequence). The CDR3 covers 13 residues. With 5 bases removed from V and 9 bases from J, the gap between germline ends came to 14 bases. CDR3 sequence reads: CASSDPQRGPQHF. The CDR3 nucleotides are TGTGCCAGTAGTGACCCGCAAAGAGGGCCCCAGCATTTT.

J is TRBJ1-3 and V is TRBV11-2; no definite D call. Deletions cut 1 base from V and 0 bases from J, with 13 bases between. CDR1 is SGHAT, CDR2 FQNNGV, per germline. The CDR3 contains 17 residues. This CDR3 reads CASSLGIGLSSGNTIYF. CDR3 sequence (DNA): TGTGCCAGCAGCTTAGGAATCGGACTGAGCTCTGGAAACACCATATATTTT. Combining the CDR3 with reference TRBV11-2 and TRBJ1-3 gives the whole variable domain EAGVAQSPRYKIIEKRQSVAFWCNPISGHATLYWYQQILGQGPKLLIQFQNNGVVDDSQLPKDRFSAERLKGVDSTLKIQPAKLEDSAVYLCASSLGIGLSSGNTIYFGEGSWLTVV.

The gene calls are TRBV29-1 and TRBJ2-7; the match to TRBD1 covers 11 bases. The CDR3 is 13 amino acids. Unmatched junction bases numbered 9, after V lost 8 bases and J lost 6 bases. CDR1 is SQVTM, CDR2 ANQGSEA, per germline. CDR3 coding DNA: TGCAGCACCCGGACAGGGGGCGGCTTCGAGCAGTACTTC. Translated: CSTRTGGGFEQYF.

The chain recombines TRBV7-9 with TRBJ2-3; D possibly corresponds to TRBD1 (7 bases). This CDR3 region has 15 residues. Per the germline V gene, CDR1 is SEHNR and CDR2 is FQNEAQ (reference sequence). V was clipped by 4 bases and J by 4 bases, with 15 bases between them. The CDR3 spells CASSSTGRRADTQYF. The CDR3 bases are TGTGCCAGCAGCTCGACAGGGAGGCGTGCAGATACGCAGTATTTT.

The rearrangement uses TRBV5-6 and TRBJ2-7, with D possibly matching TRBD1 (6 bases). Trimming cost V 0 bases and J 12 bases, with 13 bases left between them. The CDR3 spans 12 residues. The germline gives CDR1 SGHDT, CDR2 YYEEEE. The DNA for the CDR3 is TGTGCCAGCAGCTTGGCAGGGGCGGGTCGGTACTTC. It is translated as CASSLAGAGRYF.

This chain links TRBV20-1 with TRBJ1-2, with 7 bases aligning to TRBD1. The germline V gene encodes CDR1 DFQATT and CDR2 SNEGSKA (reference sequence). J was trimmed by 8 bases and V by 6 bases; bases with no gene match: 6. The CDR3 covers 11 residues. In DNA, the CDR3 is TGCAGTGCGGAGAGGGGGCGCGGCTACACCTTC. Its protein product is CSAERGRGYTF.

This sequence joins TRBV4-1 and TRBJ1-4; D is possibly TRBD1 (6 bases). With 2 bases removed from V and 8 bases from J, the gap between germline ends came to 15 bases. The CDR3 covers 15 residues. Germline CDR1 MGHRA, CDR2 YSYEKL. The CDR3 loop is CASSQQWERGEKLFF. CDR3 coding DNA: TGCGCCAGCAGCCAACAGTGGGAAAGGGGGGAAAAACTGTTTTTT.

This clone has more than one count but fewer than ten. The chain carries TRBV19 and TRBJ1-4; D gene unclear. The CDR3 has 11 residues. CDR1 and CDR2 from the germline V gene are LNHDA and SQIVND (reference sequence). With 5 bases removed from V and 8 bases from J, the gap between germline ends came to 6 bases. The CDR3 spells CASSEGEKLFF. The DNA for the CDR3 is TGTGCCAGTAGTGAGGGAGAAAAACTGTTTTTT.